This TCR beta chain appears in the sequencing data of a study of early T cells in non-severe SARS-CoV-2 infection (dated by TCRdb to the early 2020s). As for the study more broadly: Because TCR sequencing was done on bulk RNA from unsorted whole blood, the alpha and beta chains could not be paired. The investigation overall reported the following: VDJdb matching was skewed toward anti-spike CD8 responses and likely underestimated virus-specific expansions by missing private and CD4 specificities.

The library was built by means of 5' RACE. The run used a NextSeq 500. Unique molecular identifiers were attached to individual cDNA molecules in the TCR library protocol so that sequencing error and PCR bias could be corrected. Sequencing covered both TCR alpha and beta chains, and within each sample the abundances of alpha and beta sequences were tightly co-correlated. As for the authors' bioinformatics: Decombinator V4 was used to perform V gene, J gene and CDR3 annotation of TCR sequences. Expanded TCRs were defined as changing significantly between any two time points under a Poisson model with p below 0.0001. TCR abundances were normalised to the total number of TCRs sequenced per sample and expressed as counts per million. A search of VDJdb, accessed on 1 November 2021, was run for TCRs annotated to CMV, EBV and SARS-CoV-2, with TCRs annotated for multiple antigens excluded. TCRdb redid the processing of the public reads, applying fastp at Q25 and MiXCR, and retained in-frame beta chains. Merged by CDR3 protein, the rows form single entries marked with the most common genes and DNA. None of the V and J calls come from the authors' own analysis; TCRdb made them. Recorded for this sample are 40,000 to 50,000 distinct CDR3 sequences; about 5.2% of them occurred a single time. Approximately 5.4% of the sample lies in the top ten.

About this clonotype itself: No cognate antigen has been identified for it. Base qualities are not recorded, but no much larger clone differs from it by a single base.

Set within a cohort of healthcare workers in London, UK, this nested case-control study involved weekly PCR testing of nasopharyngeal swabs along with blood sampling. Between 23 and 31 March 2020, the week of the UK lockdown, healthcare workers were enrolled and then followed up weekly for as long as 16 weeks. The receptor comes from an adult who was a healthcare worker with PCR-confirmed SARS-CoV-2 infection or an uninfected control (not recorded which). The material sequenced was whole blood, taken at baseline.

The DNA sequence follows: TGTGCCAGCAGCTCCCCGGGACCGAATAATTCACCCCTCCACTTT. It specifies CASSSPGPNNSPLHF. The chain is made from TRBV7-9 and TRBJ1-6; TRBD1 is a weak D gene call, 5 bases matching. V is pared back by 4 bases and J by 5 bases, with 12 bases lying between the germline termini. Measured from the cysteine to the phenylalanine, the CDR3 is 15 residues long. The kept DNA is CDR3 alone, 45 bases in frame from the first base. The germline V gene (reference sequence) sets CDR1 to SEHNR and CDR2 to FQNEAQ.